These 32 T cell receptor beta chains were all obtained from the same sample, sequenced in a study of T cell clonality in common variable immunodeficiency. Only in-frame clones appear in the TCRdb table, and some are missing; sequencing was by immunoSEQ multiplex PCR. The data list tens of thousands of clones, none observed once; approximately 3% falls to the top ten. The sample taken for sequencing was peripheral blood mononuclear cells. The source of these receptors is a person aged 18 to 75 in good health.

This clone was recorded at least ten times. The part of the CDR3 DNA that was read is TGCAGTGCTAAGCCGGGGGGGCGCGACACTGAA. Amino acid sequence: CSAKPGGRDTE. The complete CDR3 reads CSAKPGGRDTEAFF. V gene TRBV20-1 combines with J gene TRBJ1-1; possible D gene TRBD1, 6 bases. The read ends 3 residues shy of where the CDR3 ends; the end is completed using the germline J gene. CDR3 length: 14 amino acids. The V end was cut by 4 bases, the J end by 3 bases, with 15 bases between. Germline CDR1 and CDR2: DFQATT and SNEGSKA (reference sequence).

This clone was seen repeatedly, ten times or more. The DNA ends 3 residues before the CDR3 does, and the rest of the CDR3 is filled in from the germline J gene. The chain links TRBV7-2 to TRBJ2-2; no clear D gene. The CDR3 consists of 15 residues. CDR1 is SGHTA and CDR2 is FQGNSA in the germline V gene. The V end was cut by 1 base, the J end by 2 bases, with 8 bases between. Here the CDR3 reads CASSLVSVNTGELFF. The sequenced part of the CDR3 DNA is TGTGCCAGCAGCTTAGTATCTGTTAACACCGGGGAG.

Many counts were recorded for this clone. The read is 3 residues too short to cover the CDR3 end, so that end is filled in from the germline J gene. This rearrangement joins TRBV19 to TRBJ2-2, with 9 bases aligning to TRBD1. From germline, CDR1 is LNHDA and CDR2 SQIVND (reference sequence). The CDR3 is 17 amino acids. V shed 7 bases, J shed 5 bases, and the junction held 14 bases outside the gene matches. CDR3 DNA (partial): TGTGCCAGTACCCCTTTACGGGGACAGGGCTGGACCGGGGAG. Encoded protein: CASTPLRGQGWTGE. The whole CDR3 protein reads CASTPLRGQGWTGELFF.

There are many counts of this clone. The read ends 3 residues early relative to the CDR3; the germline J gene fills the gap. This chain uses TRBV30 with TRBJ2-3; D is uncertain. In germline, CDR1 is GTSNPN, CDR2 SVGIG (reference sequence). There are 11 residues in the CDR3. CDR3 in amino acids: CAWSVGVAQYF. Partial CDR3 DNA: TGTGCCTGGAGTGTAGGTGTCGCG.

This clone was counted ten times or more. The read comes to an end 3 residues before the CDR3 does, leaving the germline J gene to fill in the end. V is TRBV12-3 or TRBV12-4 and J is TRBJ2-7; 8 bases line up with TRBD2. The CDR3 runs 14 residues. J was trimmed by 6 bases and V by 5 bases; bases with no gene match: 9. Partial CDR3 DNA: TGTGCCAGCAGTCTCCGGGGACTAGTATCCGAG. Translating gives CASSLRGLVSE. The complete CDR3 protein is CASSLRGLVSEQYF.

This clone was counted ten times or more. The sequenced part of the CDR3 DNA is TGTGCCTGGAGTTCAGGGGCCACCTACGAG. Translation: CAWSSGATYE. The whole CDR3 is CAWSSGATYEQYF. The chain uses TRBV30 and TRBJ2-7, with D possibly matching TRBD1 (6 bases). The read halts 3 residues ahead of the CDR3 end, with the missing end drawn from the germline J gene. This CDR3 contains 13 residues. Germline V gene data show CDR1 as GTSNPN and CDR2 as SVGIG (reference sequence). Trimming took off 2 bases at V and 2 bases at J, with 10 bases between the two ends.

This clone was detected a few times. The DNA ends 3 residues before the CDR3 does, and the rest of the CDR3 is filled in from the germline J gene. This chain uses TRBV6-2 or TRBV6-3 with TRBJ1-2, with no clear D. This CDR3 has 15 amino acids. V gave up 6 bases and J gave up 6 bases, with 20 bases separating them. The V gene's germline CDR1 is MNHEY and CDR2 SVGEGT. The DNA read from the CDR3 is TGTGCCAGCAGGCGACACGAGGCGGGGAAGGATGGC. This encodes CASRRHEAGKDG. The entire CDR3 protein reads CASRRHEAGKDGYTF.

Note on this clone: The missing CDR3 end, 3 residues past where the read stops, is filled in from the germline J gene. The chain employs TRBV18 and TRBJ1-1, with TRBD1 identical over 7 bases. The CDR3 is 15 residues long. V dropped 2 bases and J dropped 0; count of bases not matched to a gene: 3. CDR1 is KGHSH, CDR2 LQKENI, per germline. CDR3: CASSPSTGMNTEAFF. CDR3 DNA, as far as it was read: TGTGCCAGCTCACCATCGACAGGGATGAACACTGAA.

This clone was counted ten times or more. The sequence runs out 3 residues before the end of the CDR3; the remainder is reconstructed from the germline J gene. The chain joins TRBV29-1 to TRBJ1-4, with 10 nucleotides matching TRBD1. V dropped 5 bases and J dropped 8; count of bases not matched to a gene: 8. Germline V gene sequence: CDR1 SQVTM, CDR2 ANQGSEA. The CDR3 extends over 14 amino acids. The CDR3 bases that were read are TGCAGCGTTTCCCGGACAGGGGGACGCGAAAAA. This translates into CSVSRTGGREK. The entire CDR3 reads CSVSRTGGREKLFF.

Regarding this clone: The missing CDR3 end, 3 residues past where the read stops, is filled in from the germline J gene. This rearrangement joins TRBV19 to TRBJ2-2; D assignment may be TRBD1 or TRBD2 (6 bases each). Germline CDR1 is LNHDA and CDR2 is SQIVND (reference sequence). The CDR3 has 13 residues. The CDR3 protein is CASSNTGRSPLFF. The DNA read from the CDR3 is TGTGCCAGTAGTAATACAGGGAGGTCACCG.

This clone was recorded a few times. The observed sequence ends 3 residues before the CDR3 terminus, with the missing tail filled in from the germline J gene. Other DNA sequences in this sample translate to the same CDR3. V and J are TRBV19 and TRBJ1-5, with TRBD1 identical over 8 bases. The CDR3 covers 17 residues. CDR1 is LNHDA and CDR2 is SQIVND in the germline V gene (reference sequence). Trimming took 6 bases from V and 2 from J; bases not matched to a gene: 12. The CDR3 region is CASSGVPGGSRNQPQHF. Partial CDR3 DNA: TGTGCCAGTAGCGGTGTGCCAGGGGGCTCACGCAATCAGCCC.

In this sample, this clone turned up many times. The read ends 3 residues shy of where the CDR3 ends; the end is completed using the germline J gene. The rearrangement joins TRBV7-3 to TRBJ1-1; a weak D match, TRBD1 (6 bases). The CDR3 spans 14 residues. Germline V CDR1 and CDR2: SGHTA, FQGTGA. The V end was cut by 5 bases, the J end by 1 base, with 11 bases between. The CDR3 DNA, read in part, is TGTGCCAGCAGCCCACAGGGTCAGAACACTGAA. Its translation: CASSPQGQNTE. The full CDR3 reads CASSPQGQNTEAFF. Drawing the rest from reference TRBV7-3 and TRBJ1-1, the complete variable domain is GAGVSQTPSNKVTEKGKYVELRCDPISGHTALYWYRQSLGQGPEFLIYFQGTGAADDSGLPNDRFFAVRPEGSVSTLKIQRTERGDSAVYLCASSPQGQNTEAFFGQGTRLTVV.

The table lists this clone with many counts. The sequenced fragment ends 3 residues before the CDR3 boundary, so the rest is inferred from the germline J gene. The rearrangement joins TRBV30 to TRBJ1-2; unclear D gene. The CDR3 spans 10 residues. Germline V gene data show CDR1 as GTSNPN and CDR2 as SVGIG (reference sequence). V gave up 2 bases and J gave up 6 bases, with 4 bases separating them. The CDR3 DNA, read in part, is TGTGCCTGGAGTAGGGATGGC. As protein: CAWSRDG. In full, the CDR3 reads CAWSRDGYTF.

This clone appeared many times. The read ends 3 residues shy of where the CDR3 ends; the end is completed using the germline J gene. J is TRBJ2-7 and V is TRBV5-4, with D tentatively TRBD1 (6 bases). This CDR3 has 15 residues. Germline CDR1 SGHNT, CDR2 YYREEE (reference sequence). V was pared by 4 bases and J by 2 bases, with 16 bases between. CDR3 bases read: TGTGCCAGCAGCCTACACTTAACAGGGACCTACGAG. Its translation is CASSLHLTGTYE. The whole CDR3 protein is CASSLHLTGTYEQYF.

To note about this clone: The junction shows a germline mismatch at one end, possibly a read error. The read halts 3 residues ahead of the CDR3 end, with the missing end drawn from the germline J gene. Other DNA sequences in this specimen translate into the identical CDR3. The chain couples TRBV11-2 to TRBJ1-3, with a weak D call TRBD1 (5 bases). The CDR3 has 15 residues. The germline CDR1 and CDR2 sequences are SGHAT and FQNNGV. CDR3 protein: CASSTLRGSGNTIYF. CDR3 DNA, as far as it was read: TGTGCCAGCAGCACCTTGCGGGGCTCTGGAAACACA.

This clone was counted at least ten times. The read stops 3 residues short of the end of the CDR3; the missing end is completed from the germline J gene. The chain uses TRBV20-1 and TRBJ2-5; 11 positions match TRBD2. Trimming cost V 6 bases and J 6 bases; bases outside gene matches: 6. CDR3 length: 13 amino acids. The V gene's germline CDR1 is DFQATT and CDR2 SNEGSKA (reference sequence). The CDR3 protein is CSATLAGVKTQYF. The sequenced CDR3 bases are TGCAGTGCCACACTAGCGGGAGTTAAGACC.

This clone was observed a handful of times. The sequence runs out 3 residues before the end of the CDR3; the remainder is reconstructed from the germline J gene. The chain employs TRBV18 and TRBJ1-1; maybe TRBD1 (6 bases). The CDR3 has 16 residues. Trimming took off 6 bases at V and 0 bases at J, with 17 bases between the two ends. Germline V gene data show CDR1 as KGHSH and CDR2 as LQKENI. CDR3 loop: CASSGEGGALNTEAFF. The sequenced part of the CDR3 DNA is TGTGCCAGCTCGGGCGAGGGGGGGGCCTTGAACACTGAA.

This clone was observed at least ten times. The read terminates 3 residues before the CDR3 end, so the remaining end is supplied by the germline J gene. This chain uses TRBV20-1 with TRBJ2-3, with D perhaps TRBD2 (5 bases). Between the trimmed V and J ends, which lost 3 bases and 5 bases, there was a span of 15 bases. The CDR3 totals 14 residues. CDR1 is DFQATT, CDR2 SNEGSKA, per germline (reference sequence). CDR3 DNA, as far as it was read: TGCAGTGCTAGGGCTAGCTCAACCTTAGATACG. Translating it yields CSARASSTLDT. The complete CDR3 sequence is CSARASSTLDTQYF.

As concerns this clone: Coverage ceases 3 residues before the CDR3 finishes, and the germline J gene fills in the end. V usage is TRBV10-2 and J usage is TRBJ2-7, with D perhaps TRBD1 (6 bases). This CDR3 is built from 13 residues. Between the trimmed V and J ends, which lost 6 bases and 1 base, there was a span of 10 bases. CDR1 is WSHSY and CDR2 is SAAADI in the germline V gene. This chain's CDR3 is CASSEGTSYEQYF. The covered CDR3 bases are TGCGCCAGCAGCGAAGGGACATCCTACGAG.

This clone has at least ten counts. The observed sequence ends 3 residues before the CDR3 terminus, with the missing tail filled in from the germline J gene. J is TRBJ2-7 and V is TRBV29-1; TRBD2 matches 8 bases. The CDR3 covers 15 residues. Unmatched junction bases numbered 9, after V lost 4 bases and J lost 1 base. Per the germline V gene, CDR1 is SQVTM and CDR2 is ANQGSEA. CDR3 residues: CSVGGRREVSYEQYF. The part of the CDR3 DNA that was read is TGCAGCGTTGGAGGTCGGCGGGAGGTATCCTACGAG.

This clone showed up just a few times. The read terminates 3 residues before the CDR3 end, so the remaining end is supplied by the germline J gene. The chain joins TRBV2 to TRBJ2-1; D call uncertain. Trimming stripped 2 bases from V and 0 bases from J, with 8 bases between. Germline values: CDR1 SNHLY, CDR2 FYNNEI. The CDR3 contains 15 residues. This chain's CDR3 is CASSERESSYNEQFF. The CDR3 bases that were read are TGTGCCAGCAGTGAACGCGAGAGCTCCTACAATGAG.

There are many counts of this clone. The missing CDR3 end, 3 residues past where the read stops, is filled in from the germline J gene. This chain links TRBV30 with TRBJ1-1, with D hard to call. Germline CDR1 GTSNPN, CDR2 SVGIG (reference sequence). CDR3 length: 14 residues. V was shortened by 0 bases and J by 4 bases, with 12 bases between the two germline ends. CDR3 DNA, as far as it was read: TGTGCCTGGAGTGTAAACGCTGAGGTCACTGAA. Protein product: CAWSVNAEVTE. The full CDR3 is CAWSVNAEVTEAFF.

There are many counts of this clone. Coverage ceases 3 residues before the CDR3 finishes, and the germline J gene fills in the end. V is TRBV2 and J is TRBJ2-5; D is uncertain. Germline V gene lookup returns CDR1 SNHLY and CDR2 FYNNEI. The CDR3 extends over 14 amino acids. V shed 6 bases and J shed 5 bases, with 16 bases lying between them. The sequenced CDR3 bases are TGTGCCAGCAGCGTGGCTCACGACTCGGAGACC. Protein product: CASSVAHDSET. From start to end, the CDR3 is CASSVAHDSETQYF.

About this clone: With the read ending 3 residues before the CDR3 end, the germline J gene is used to fill in that end. The genes are TRBV2 and TRBJ1-2; D remains unclear. There are 13 residues in the CDR3. CDR1 is SNHLY and CDR2 is FYNNEI in the germline V gene. Trimming took 1 base from V and 4 from J, leaving 7 bases between them. CDR3 DNA (partial): TGTGCCAGCAGTGAAGAGCGCGGCTATGGC. As protein: CASSEERGYG. The entire CDR3 sequence reads CASSEERGYGYTF.

This clone was seen at least ten times. Sequencing ends 3 residues short of the CDR3 end; the germline J gene provides the rest. The chain couples TRBV5-1 to TRBJ1-1, with 8 bases fitting TRBD1. This CDR3 is 16 amino acids long. V dropped 4 bases and J dropped 0; count of bases not matched to a gene: 8. Per germline, CDR1 SGHRS and CDR2 YFSETQ. The sequenced CDR3 bases are TGCGCCAGCAGCCCGACCCGGACAGGGATGAACACTGAA. It is translated as CASSPTRTGMNTE. In full, the CDR3 reads CASSPTRTGMNTEAFF.

This clone has at least ten counts. The part of the CDR3 DNA that was read is TGTGCCAGCAGCAATTATAGGGGGCACACCGGGGAG. Translating it yields CASSNYRGHTGE. The full CDR3 protein reads CASSNYRGHTGELFF. This chain links TRBV14 with TRBJ2-2; 7 bases map to TRBD1. The read ends 3 residues before the CDR3 terminus; that terminus is restored from the germline J gene. After removal of 5 bases from V and 3 bases from J, the junction contained 6 bases not matched to a gene. The CDR3 contains 15 residues. Germline lookup yields CDR1 SGHDN and CDR2 FVKESK.

This clone appeared many times. The CDR3 is cut off 3 residues early in the read; its end comes from the germline J gene. The chain combines TRBV12-3 or TRBV12-4 with TRBJ2-3; perhaps TRBD1 as D (5 bases). The V end was cut by 5 bases, the J end by 4 bases, with 19 bases between. CDR3 length equals 16 residues. The sequenced part of the CDR3 DNA is TGTGCCAGCAGTCCCCACCAGGGTAATGGCTCAGATACG. This translates into CASSPHQGNGSDT. The complete CDR3 sequence is CASSPHQGNGSDTQYF.

This clone was seen repeatedly, ten times or more. Coverage ceases 3 residues before the CDR3 finishes, and the germline J gene fills in the end. The chain uses TRBV30 and TRBJ2-6; 8 bases map to TRBD1. This CDR3 comprises 17 residues. Trimming cost V 0 bases and J 4 bases; bases outside gene matches: 8. CDR1 is GTSNPN and CDR2 is SVGIG in the germline V gene (reference sequence). The CDR3 is CAWSVGQGASGANVLTF. CDR3 DNA, as far as it was read: TGTGCCTGGAGTGTCGGACAGGGAGCAAGCGGGGCCAACGTC.

The CDR3 is CASRALGRTNEKLFF. The sequenced CDR3 bases are TGTGCCAGTCGCGCCCTCGGGAGGACTAATGAAAAG. This chain uses TRBV19 with TRBJ2-2; TRBD2 agrees at 7 bases. The CDR3 is cut off 3 residues early in the read; its end comes from the germline J gene. CDR1 and CDR2 from the germline V gene are LNHDA and SQIVND (reference sequence). This CDR3 has 15 residues.

Ten or more counts support this clone. From the germline J gene comes the end of the CDR3, since the read stops 3 residues before it. This rearrangement joins TRBV7-6 to TRBJ2-1; the match to TRBD2 covers 12 bases. V was pared by 1 base and J by 6 bases, with 7 bases of the junction left unmatched. Per germline, CDR1 SGHVS and CDR2 FNYEAQ. This CDR3 has 17 residues. The CDR3 bases that were read are TGTGCCAGCAGCTTAGTTTCTAGCGGGAGGGCCTTCAATGAG. Translating it yields CASSLVSSGRAFNE. The whole CDR3 protein reads CASSLVSSGRAFNEQFF.

This clone appeared many times. The CDR3 goes on 3 residues after the read ends, and that part is filled in from the germline J gene. The rearrangement joins TRBV2 to TRBJ2-1, with D unclear. The V end was cut by 7 bases, the J end by 4 bases, with 5 bases between. CDR1 and CDR2 from the germline V gene are SNHLY and FYNNEI. The CDR3 loop spans 11 amino acids. Incomplete CDR3 DNA: TGTGCCAGCACCGGGTACAATGAG. Amino acids: CASTGYNE. The full-length CDR3 reads as CASTGYNEQFF.

This clone showed up many times. The read ends 3 residues before the CDR3 terminus; that terminus is restored from the germline J gene. V gene TRBV19 combines with J gene TRBJ2-7, with TRBD2 matching over 7 bases. This CDR3 region has 15 residues. Germline V gene data show CDR1 as LNHDA and CDR2 as SQIVND (reference sequence). J lost 3 bases, V lost 3 bases, and 8 bases had no gene match. CDR3 loop: CASSMVPSGYYEQYF. CDR3 bases read: TGTGCCAGTAGTATGGTGCCTAGCGGATACTACGAG.